This entry lists 8 T cell receptor beta chains sequenced from one sample in a study of cytotoxic CD8 clonotypes in ibrutinib-treated CLL. The method was immunoSEQ multiplex PCR; TCRdb's version includes in-frame clones alone and lacks a portion of them. The sample yields 160,000 or so clones, roughly four fifths seen once. Sample: PBMCs, taken after 24 months of ibrutinib treatment. These receptors came from a human donor with chronic lymphocytic leukemia.

The gene calls are TRBV6-1 and TRBJ2-5; possibly TRBD1 for D (5 bases). V was clipped by 6 bases and J by 4 bases, with 12 bases between them. CDR1 and CDR2 from the germline V gene are MNHNS and SASEGT. The CDR3 runs 13 residues. The CDR3 sequence: CASRKGRAETQYF. In DNA form, the CDR3 reads TGTGCCAGCAGGAAGGGCAGGGCAGAGACCCAGTACTTC.

This chain joins TRBV7-3 and TRBJ1-1; D might be TRBD1 (5 bases). The CDR3 runs 14 residues. The V and J ends lost 2 bases and 0 bases respectively, with 7 bases between them. In germline, CDR1 is SGHTA, CDR2 FQGTGA. The CDR3 protein is CASSLGGVNTEAFF. The CDR3, as DNA: TGTGCCAGCAGCTTAGGAGGGGTGAACACTGAAGCTTTCTTT.

This chain links TRBV11-3 with TRBJ1-1, with 7 bases lining up with TRBD1. V dropped 2 bases and J dropped 4; count of bases not matched to a gene: 1. This CDR3 has 13 residues. Per germline, CDR1 SGHNT and CDR2 YENEEA. CDR3 sequence: CASSLTGVTEAFF. CDR3 coding DNA: TGTGCCAGCAGCTTAACAGGGGTCACTGAAGCTTTCTTT. Drawing the rest from reference TRBV11-3 and TRBJ1-1, the complete variable domain is EAGVVQSPRYKIIEKKQPVAFWCNPISGHNTLYWYLQNLGQGPELLIRYENEEAVDDSQLPKDRFSAERLKGVDSTLKIQPAELGDSAVYLCASSLTGVTEAFFGQGTRLTVV.

The J gene is TRBJ2-7, the V gene TRBV6-5; no reliable D call. The CDR3 length is 12 residues. In germline, CDR1 is MNHEY, CDR2 SVGAGI. V lost 4 bases to trimming and J lost 6 bases, with 10 bases between them. DNA of the CDR3: TGTGCCAGCAGTTCCCGGGCCGGCGAGCAGTACTTC. It encodes CASSSRAGEQYF.

The DNA for the CDR3 is TGTGCCAGCAGCCATACTAGTTATGAGCAGTTCTTC. Encoded protein: CASSHTSYEQFF. This chain links TRBV5-5 with TRBJ2-1; a weak D match, TRBD2 (5 bases). Trimming left V 4 bases short and J 8 bases short, with 10 bases between. Germline V gene sequence: CDR1 SGHKS, CDR2 YYEKEE (reference sequence). The CDR3 is made up of 12 amino acids.

The genes are TRBV7-8 and TRBJ2-7; D is possibly TRBD1 (5 bases). CDR3 size: 12 residues. The V and J ends lost 5 bases and 5 bases respectively, with 10 bases between them. Germline V gene lookup returns CDR1 SGHVS and CDR2 FQNEAQ. CDR3 coding DNA: TGTGCCAGCAGCCCAGGGTTCCACGAGCAGTACTTC. Encoded protein: CASSPGFHEQYF.

V usage is TRBV6-4 and J usage is TRBJ2-7, with D perhaps given as TRBD1 or TRBD2 (5 bases each). This CDR3 spans 13 amino acids. CDR1 is MRHNA, CDR2 SNTAGT, per germline. V was clipped by 9 bases and J by 7 bases, with 19 bases between them. CDR3 DNA sequence: TGTGCCAGTTCCGGGACGCCCGATGGGGAGCAGTACTTC. It codes for CASSGTPDGEQYF.

The V and J genes are TRBV6-1 and TRBJ1-5, with a possible D match to TRBD1 (6 bases). Germline CDR1 MNHNS, CDR2 SASEGT. Deletions cut 2 bases from V and 4 bases from J, with 6 bases between. The CDR3 runs 13 residues. The CDR3 loop is CASSEQGNQPQHF. The CDR3 nucleotides are TGTGCCAGCAGTGAACAGGGGAATCAGCCCCAGCATTTT.